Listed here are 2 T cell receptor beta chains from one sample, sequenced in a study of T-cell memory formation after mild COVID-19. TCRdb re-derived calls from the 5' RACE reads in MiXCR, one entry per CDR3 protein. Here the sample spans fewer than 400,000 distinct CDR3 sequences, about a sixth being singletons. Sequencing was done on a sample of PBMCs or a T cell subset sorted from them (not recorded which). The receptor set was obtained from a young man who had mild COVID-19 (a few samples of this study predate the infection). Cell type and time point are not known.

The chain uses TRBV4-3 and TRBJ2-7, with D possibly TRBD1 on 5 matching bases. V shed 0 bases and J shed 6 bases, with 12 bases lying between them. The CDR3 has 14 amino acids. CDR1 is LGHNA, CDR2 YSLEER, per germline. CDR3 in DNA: TGCGCCAGCAGCCAAGATTCCAGGGTCAGCGAGCAGTACTTC. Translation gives CASSQDSRVSEQYF.

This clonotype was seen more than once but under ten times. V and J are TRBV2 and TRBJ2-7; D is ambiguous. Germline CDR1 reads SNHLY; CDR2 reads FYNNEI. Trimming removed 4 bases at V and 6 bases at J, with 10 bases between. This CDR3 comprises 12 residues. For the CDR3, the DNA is TGTGCCAGCAGTGTTTATCGAGGCGAGCAGTACTTC. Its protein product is CASSVYRGEQYF.